The TCR beta chain described here comes from a study of T cell responses to AZD1222 COVID-19 vaccine. The germline V gene encodes CDR1 SGHVS and CDR2 FQNEAQ. The CDR3 is 16 residues long. V gave up 3 bases and J gave up 3 bases; unmatched junction bases: 10. In this sample, this clone is medium-sized. Sequenced by immunoSEQ multiplex PCR; TCRdb stores in-frame clones only, minus some. In the table there are under 85,000 clones, approximately 90% of which are singletons. The chain uses TRBV7-8 and TRBJ1-2; 7 bases map to TRBD1. Specimen: peripheral blood, collected 28 days after the second AZD1222 dose. The TCR sequence derives from an adult who received the AZD1222 COVID-19 vaccine. CDR3 DNA: TGTGCCAGCAGCTTTAAGGGCAGGGGGACTTACTATGGCTACACCTTC. Residues: CASSFKGRGTYYGYTF. The full variable domain, its missing parts supplied by reference TRBV7-8 and TRBJ1-2, is GAGVSQSPRYKVAKRGQDVALRCDPISGHVSLFWYQQALGQGPEFLTYFQNEAQLDKSGLPSDRFFAERPEGSVSTLKIQRTQQEDSAVYLCASSFKGRGTYYGYTFGSGTRLTVV.